This T cell receptor (beta chain) was recorded in a study of CD4 and CD8 cells across lung adenocarcinoma regions (dated by TCRdb to the late 2010s). Background for the entire study: The study compared tumor centers with tumor margins to examine intratumor heterogeneity of the T cell receptor repertoire.

Library creation used PCR. Sequencing was performed on a HiSeq X Ten. In-frame beta chains were kept once TCRdb had trimmed the public reads at Q25 with fastp and called clones with MiXCR. Identical CDR3 proteins give one entry, which carries the most common genes and DNA. This sample gives fewer than 4,000 distinct CDR3 sequences in total; less than 80% of them show up just once. The ten largest clones take up more than 15% of the sample. According to the germline V gene, CDR1 reads MNHNS and CDR2 reads SASEGT. V is reduced by 8 bases and J by 6 bases, leaving a spacing of 17 bases between them. The CDR3 contains 14 residues, cysteine and phenylalanine counted. Kept here is only the CDR3 DNA, which spans 42 bases and is read in frame from base 1. Donors were patients with localized lung adenocarcinoma, a subtype of non-small cell lung cancer. Samples were obtained from the margins of localized lung adenocarcinomas. For TCR repertoire analysis, CD4+ T cells from tumor tissue were profiled apart from CD8+ T cells.

For this clonotype: Its target antigen remains unknown. Base qualities are not at hand, and no much larger clone is one base apart.

Here the chain combines TRBV6-1 and TRBJ2-1; the D gene cannot be resolved reliably. The sample comprised CD4+ T cells from the margin of a lung tumor. This sample's cell subset or site label indicates: tumor margin region. This sequence was found in a male donor with lung adenocarcinoma. The CD4 and CD8 labels of this study may be unreliable. This receptor has the CDR3 CASRKGTNSNEQFF. DNA sequence: TGTGCCAGCCGTAAGGGTACTAATTCCAATGAGCAGTTCTTC.